These 26 T cell receptor beta chains share one sample of origin, sequenced in a study of regulatory T cells in long-lasting Graves disease. Described time point: newly diagnosed GD, antithyroid drugs for less than 3 months. Researchers made the TCR library from RNA that was extracted from PBMCs. Sequencing libraries for TCR beta were prepared with iRepertoire HTBI primers and Arm-PCR of CDR3 regions. MiXCR, applied by TCRdb to the multiplex PCR reads, yields one record per CDR3 protein. The sample records about 430,000 distinct CDR3 sequences, over 14% being singletons. These same records also appear under a second study, on T cells in Graves' hyperthyroidism and ophthalmopathy.

Here the sequenced sample was peripheral blood mononuclear cells (PBMCs), taken at new diagnosis, from a patient treated with antithyroid drugs. The origin of the receptors is a woman aged 40-49 years with Graves disease.

To note about this clonotype: Since a much larger clone is just one base distant, this may be a read error. The chain joins TRBV11-2 to TRBJ2-7, with 7 bases identical to TRBD1. The CDR3 consists of 15 residues. CDR1 and CDR2 (germline): SGHAT, FQNNGV. The CDR3 bases are TGTGCCGGCAGCTTGGATCCAGGGGGCTCCTACGAGCAGTACTTC. Amino acid sequence: CAGSLDPGGSYEQYF. Combining the CDR3 with reference TRBV11-2 and TRBJ2-7 gives the whole variable domain EAGVAQSPRYKIIEKRQSVAFWCNPISGHATLYWYQQILGQGPKLLIQFQNNGVVDDSQLPKDRFSAERLKGVDSTLKIQPAKLEDSAVYLCAGSLDPGGSYEQYFGPGTRLTVT.

The table lists this clonotype with many counts. The chain is built from TRBV2 and TRBJ2-7, with 8 bases aligning to TRBD1. Germline lookup yields CDR1 SNHLY and CDR2 FYNNEI. CDR3 length: 12 amino acids. Trimming took 9 bases from V and 2 from J; bases not matched to a gene: 3. CDR3 region: CASRQGTYEQYF. The CDR3 DNA follows: TGTGCCAGTCGACAGGGGACCTACGAGCAGTACTTC.

This clonotype was seen a few times. This rearrangement joins TRBV3-1 to TRBJ2-5, with 9 positions matching TRBD2. Unmatched junction bases numbered 2, after V lost 2 bases and J lost 4 bases. Germline values: CDR1 LGHDT, CDR2 YNNKEL (reference sequence). The CDR3 length is 14 residues. This CDR3 reads CASSQLSGRETQYF. The CDR3 DNA reads TGTGCCAGCAGCCAACTTAGCGGGAGAGAGACCCAGTACTTC.

This clonotype was observed a few times. The V call is TRBV6-2 or TRBV6-3, the J call TRBJ1-4, with D unclear. The CDR3 sequence is 16 residues long. V was pared by 0 bases and J by 0 bases, with 8 bases between. CDR1 and CDR2 (germline): MNHEY, SVGEGT. The CDR3 DNA reads TGTGCCAGCAGTTACTCTGTCCTCCCAACTAATGAAAAACTGTTTTTT. This sequence encodes CASSYSVLPTNEKLFF.

Ten or more counts support this clonotype. The CDR3 here is CSWRGLAGELFF. The CDR3 nucleotides read TGTTCTTGGAGAGGGCTCGCCGGGGAGCTGTTTTTT. The genes are TRBV7-9 and TRBJ2-2; D is possibly TRBD2 (5 bases). This CDR3 is 12 amino acids long. Germline assignment: CDR1 SEHNR and CDR2 FQNEAQ (reference sequence).

Remarks on this clonotype: A far larger clone is off by one base, so a read error is likely. This CDR3 is CASSKEETQYF. CDR3 DNA: TGTGCCAGCAGCAAAGAAGAGACCCAGTACTTC. The V call is TRBV9, the J call TRBJ2-5, with D hard to call. The ends were cut back, 4 bases at V and 3 bases at J, with 4 bases in the middle. From germline, CDR1 is SGDLS and CDR2 YYNGEE. The CDR3 sequence is 11 residues long.

The rearrangement joins TRBV2 to TRBJ2-1; TRBD2 matches 13 bases. This CDR3 is 13 amino acids long. Germline V gene lookup returns CDR1 SNHLY and CDR2 FYNNEI. With V trimmed by 10 bases and J by 5 bases, 2 bases remained unmatched. The CDR3 sequence is CAKGTSGDNEQFF. Here the CDR3 DNA reads TGTGCCAAAGGGACTAGCGGGGACAATGAGCAGTTCTTC. The full variable domain, with the rest looked up from reference TRBV2 and TRBJ2-1, is EPEVTQTPSHQVTQMGQEVILRCVPISNHLYFYWYRQILGQKVEFLVSFYNNEISEKSEIFDDQFSVERPDGSNFTLKIRSTKLEDSAMYFCAKGTSGDNEQFFGPGTRLTVL.

This clonotype was counted a single time. The gene calls are TRBV2 and TRBJ1-5; D is perhaps TRBD1 (5 bases). V lost 6 bases and J 4 bases, leaving 13 bases between the germline ends. In germline, CDR1 is SNHLY, CDR2 FYNNEI. This CDR3 is built from 14 residues. The CDR3: CASRGLGENQPQHF. DNA of the CDR3: TGTGCCAGCAGGGGACTAGGAGAGAATCAGCCCCAGCATTTT. Full variable domain (outside the CDR3, taken from reference TRBV2 and TRBJ1-5): EPEVTQTPSHQVTQMGQEVILRCVPISNHLYFYWYRQILGQKVEFLVSFYNNEISEKSEIFDDQFSVERPDGSNFTLKIRSTKLEDSAMYFCASRGLGENQPQHFGDGTRLSIL.

V and J are TRBV4-1 and TRBJ1-2; D is unresolved. Germline assignment: CDR1 MGHRA and CDR2 YSYEKL. The CDR3 runs 15 residues. V lost 2 bases to trimming and J lost 1 base, with 11 bases between them. The CDR3 DNA reads as TGCGCCAGCAGCCAACGGACGGATTTTAACTATGGCTACACCTTC. It codes for CASSQRTDFNYGYTF.

CDR3 loop: CASSQDTDGYIGGELFF. As DNA, the CDR3 is TGCGCCAGCAGCCAGGACACCGATGGCTACATCGGCGGGGAGCTGTTTTTT. The V and J genes are TRBV4-3 and TRBJ2-2; D perhaps matches TRBD1 (5 bases). From germline, CDR1 is LGHNA and CDR2 YSLEER. Deletions cut 3 bases from V and 7 bases from J, with 21 bases between. The length of the CDR3 is 17 residues.

This clonotype occurred many times. The rearrangement uses TRBV18 and TRBJ1-4, with D maybe TRBD1 (5 bases). The CDR3 length is 13 residues. V lost 0 bases and J 8 bases, leaving 7 bases between the germline ends. Looked up from germline, CDR1 is KGHSH and CDR2 is LQKENI. CDR3 in amino acids: CASSPPEGEKLFF. CDR3 bases: TGTGCCAGCTCACCACCTGAGGGGGAAAAACTGTTTTTT.

This clonotype was seen repeatedly, ten times or more. The V and J genes are TRBV28 and TRBJ2-1; perhaps TRBD2 as D (6 bases). The CDR3 extends over 14 amino acids. Trimming took 5 bases from V and 4 from J, leaving 12 bases between them. The V gene's germline CDR1 is MDHEN and CDR2 SYDVKM. The CDR3 nucleotides are TGTGCCAGCAGTGCTAGCGACCAATACAATGAGCAGTTCTTC. The encoded protein is CASSASDQYNEQFF.

This clonotype was detected only a few times. V is TRBV6-4 and J is TRBJ2-7, with D unclear. The CDR3 runs to 13 residues. Germline assignment: CDR1 MRHNA and CDR2 SNTAGT. The V gene lost 4 bases and the J gene lost 3 bases, with 10 bases spanning the gap. CDR3 loop: CASSGKTFYEQYF. CDR3 DNA sequence: TGTGCCAGCAGTGGTAAAACATTCTACGAGCAGTACTTC.

The DNA for the CDR3 is TGTGCCAGCAGCAACCGTAGCGGGAGGGCCGGGAATGAGCAGTTCTTC. Residues: CASSNRSGRAGNEQFF. The rearrangement uses TRBV11-2 and TRBJ2-1; TRBD2 agrees at 11 bases. From germline, CDR1 is SGHAT and CDR2 FQNNGV. V shed 5 bases and J 7 bases; nucleotides not matched to a gene: 10. This CDR3 spans 16 amino acids.

There are many counts of this clonotype. V is TRBV7-9 and J is TRBJ1-5; tentative D call: TRBD1 (6 bases). V was pared by 5 bases and J by 0 bases, with 11 bases between. The CDR3 has 15 residues. In germline, CDR1 is SEHNR, CDR2 FQNEAQ (reference sequence). CDR3 residues: CASSLGQNSNQPQHF. In DNA, the CDR3 is TGTGCCAGCAGCCTCGGACAGAATAGCAATCAGCCCCAGCATTTT.

This rearrangement joins TRBV5-1 to TRBJ2-1; TRBD2 aligns across 10 bases. Germline CDR1 and CDR2: SGHRS and YFSETQ. Unmatched junction bases numbered 13, after V lost 5 bases and J lost 5 bases. The CDR3 is 17 residues long. Here the CDR3 reads CASRLLIAGGGDNEQFF. DNA for the CDR3: TGCGCCAGCAGATTACTAATAGCGGGAGGAGGTGACAATGAGCAGTTCTTC.

CDR3 sequence (DNA): TGCGCCAGCAGGGGATCTAGGGTCCGAGGGGAGCTGTTTTTT. This sequence encodes CASRGSRVRGELFF. The chain employs TRBV10-2 and TRBJ2-2; no clear D. Germline lookup yields CDR1 WSHSY and CDR2 SAAADI. The CDR3 contains 14 residues. The V and J ends lost 6 bases and 8 bases respectively, with 16 bases between them.

This clonotype showed up many times. The rearrangement links TRBV7-2 to TRBJ1-1; D gene uncertain. This CDR3 spans 16 amino acids. Trimming shortened V by 5 bases and J by 2 bases, and 18 bases separated the two germline ends. CDR1 and CDR2 from the germline V gene are SGHTA and FQGNSA. The CDR3 nucleotides are TGTGCCAGCAGCCCCCAATGGCAGTCTCCAAACACTGAAGCTTTCTTT. It is translated as CASSPQWQSPNTEAFF. The full variable domain, in which reference TRBV7-2 and TRBJ1-1 provide the parts outside the CDR3, is GAGVSQSPSNKVTEKGKDVELRCDPISGHTALYWYRQSLGQGLEFLIYFQGNSAPDKSGLPSDRFSAERTGGSVSTLTIQRTQQEDSAVYLCASSPQWQSPNTEAFFGQGTRLTVV.

There are many counts of this clonotype. This sequence joins TRBV28 and TRBJ2-7, with 7 bases aligning to TRBD1. The ends lost 6 bases at V and 0 bases at J; junction bases unmatched: 8. Per germline, CDR1 MDHEN and CDR2 SYDVKM. The CDR3 length is 15 residues. The CDR3 DNA follows: TGTGCCAGCAGGACGACAGGGCCCCACTCCTACGAGCAGTACTTC. This codes for CASRTTGPHSYEQYF.

In its sample, this clonotype was seen many times. The rearrangement uses TRBV5-1 and TRBJ2-2, with a weak D call TRBD2 (6 bases). This CDR3 region has 16 residues. The V and J ends lost 3 bases and 0 bases respectively, with 12 bases between them. The germline CDR1 and CDR2 sequences are SGHRS and YFSETQ. The CDR3 nucleotides read TGCGCCAGCAGCTGGACGGGGACTGCGAACACCGGGGAGCTGTTTTTT. It encodes CASSWTGTANTGELFF. The full variable domain, with the rest looked up from reference TRBV5-1 and TRBJ2-2, is KAGVTQTPRYLIKTRGQQVTLSCSPISGHRSVSWYQQTPGQGLQFLFEYFSETQRNKGNFPGRFSGRQFSNSRSEMNVSTLELGDSALYLCASSWTGTANTGELFFGEGSRLTVL.

At least ten counts were recorded for this clonotype. This chain uses TRBV2 with TRBJ1-2; no firm D call. The V end was cut by 0 bases, the J end by 7 bases, with 15 bases between. Germline values: CDR1 SNHLY, CDR2 FYNNEI. CDR3 length: 15 residues. CDR3 loop: CASSEAAGNSPGYTF. CDR3 DNA sequence: TGTGCCAGCAGTGAAGCGGCCGGTAACAGTCCTGGCTACACCTTC. Combining the CDR3 with reference TRBV2 and TRBJ1-2 gives the whole variable domain EPEVTQTPSHQVTQMGQEVILRCVPISNHLYFYWYRQILGQKVEFLVSFYNNEISEKSEIFDDQFSVERPDGSNFTLKIRSTKLEDSAMYFCASSEAAGNSPGYTFGSGTRLTVV.

Many counts were recorded for this clonotype. V gene TRBV9 combines with J gene TRBJ2-2; D remains ambiguous. Trimming took off 3 bases at V and 5 bases at J, with 2 bases between the two ends. CDR1 and CDR2 (germline): SGDLS, YYNGEE. The CDR3 length is 11 residues. DNA for the CDR3: TGTGCCAGCAGCGCAACCGGGGAGCTGTTTTTT. It translates to CASSATGELFF.

This clonotype has ten or more counts. This chain links TRBV7-2 with TRBJ2-1, with TRBD1 matching over 8 bases. Germline V CDR1 and CDR2: SGHTA, FQGNSA. V lost 5 bases and J lost 0; bases outside the gene matches: 3. The CDR3 spans 15 residues. In DNA, the CDR3 is TGTGCCAGCAGCCGGGACAGGAGCTCCTACAATGAGCAGTTCTTC. Its translation: CASSRDRSSYNEQFF.

This clonotype showed up just once. This rearrangement joins TRBV3-1 to TRBJ2-2; weak D call: TRBD2 (6 bases). The V end lost 3 bases, the J end lost 6 bases, and 14 bases lay between the germline ends. CDR1 LGHDT and CDR2 YNNKEL come from the germline V gene (reference sequence). The CDR3 is 15 residues long. The CDR3 coding sequence is TGTGCCAGCAGCCACGATCTAGCGTTCCCCGGGGAGCTGTTTTTT. Translation: CASSHDLAFPGELFF.

At least ten counts were recorded for this clonotype. J is TRBJ1-2 and V is TRBV5-1; possibly TRBD1 for D (5 bases). In germline, CDR1 is SGHRS, CDR2 YFSETQ. The CDR3 spans 14 residues. The V end lost 0 bases, the J end lost 4 bases, and 10 bases lay between the germline ends. In DNA form, the CDR3 reads TGCGCCAGCAGCTTGGACTCAGGGAGCTATGGCTACACCTTC. Translated: CASSLDSGSYGYTF.

This clonotype was seen many times. The chain links TRBV2 to TRBJ2-1, with 9 bases matching TRBD1. Germline trimming cut 3 bases from V and 5 bases from J; bases unmatched to any gene: 5. CDR3 length: 15 residues. The germline V gene has CDR1 SNHLY and CDR2 FYNNEI. The CDR3 region has the DNA TGTGCCAGCAGTGATGACAGGGGGTTTCACAATGAGCAGTTCTTC. Translated, it gives CASSDDRGFHNEQFF.